The 28 T cell receptor beta chains given below trace back to one sample, sequenced in a study of CD8 T cells in ankylosing spondylitis. TCRdb re-analysed the 5' RACE reads in MiXCR, keeping a single row per CDR3 protein. The sample records approximately 110,000 distinct CDR3 sequences, around 24% being singletons. The material sequenced was synovial fluid, either unsorted or a sorted T cell fraction (not recorded which). These receptors originate from a male donor with ankylosing spondylitis.

The rearrangement joins TRBV7-9 to TRBJ1-2; 8 bases agree with TRBD1. Germline CDR1 SEHNR, CDR2 FQNEAQ (reference sequence). Trimming removed 5 bases from V and 4 bases from J; junction bases left unmatched: 6. CDR3 length equals 14 residues. CDR3 DNA: TGTGCCAGCAGCAACCCAGGGGGCTCCTATGGCTACACCTTC. It is translated as CASSNPGGSYGYTF.

This clonotype was seen a handful of times. The chain uses TRBV10-3 and TRBJ2-1, with 7 bases identical to TRBD2. The CDR3 has 14 residues. Germline CDR1 ENHRY, CDR2 SYGVKD. V lost 4 bases and J lost 7; bases outside the gene matches: 7. The DNA for the CDR3 is TGTGCCATCAGTGGGTGGGAGGGCCAGAATGAGCAGTTCTTC. Amino acid sequence: CAISGWEGQNEQFF.

The chain uses TRBV12-3 or TRBV12-4 and TRBJ1-5; weak D call: TRBD1 (5 bases). The V end was cut by 2 bases, the J end by 0 bases, with 11 bases between. The CDR3 sequence is 16 residues long. Here the CDR3 reads CASSLWGGSSNQPQHF. The CDR3 bases are TGTGCCAGCAGTTTATGGGGGGGGAGTAGCAATCAGCCCCAGCATTTT.

This clonotype was recorded many times. It is unclear where the CDR3 begins or ends on the DNA, so no DNA is shown, and the CDR3 is as TCRdb lists it. The genes are TRBV12-3 or TRBV12-4 and TRBJ1-5. From its first to its last residue, the CDR3 has 14 amino acids. CDR3 region: CASSFLADNQPQHF.

V is TRBV2 and J is TRBJ1-2, with 8 bases aligning to TRBD1. There are 16 residues in the CDR3. The germline gives CDR1 SNHLY, CDR2 FYNNEI. The trim removed 6 bases at V and 8 bases at J, leaving 17 bases unmatched. Here the CDR3 reads CASRDAGDRPEGGYTF. CDR3 in DNA: TGTGCCAGCAGGGATGCCGGGGACAGGCCAGAGGGCGGCTACACCTTC.

The rearrangement uses TRBV30 and TRBJ1-5; D possibly corresponds to TRBD1 (5 bases). CDR3 length equals 16 residues. V gave up 0 bases and J gave up 2 bases, with 14 bases separating them. The germline V gene encodes CDR1 GTSNPN and CDR2 SVGIG (reference sequence). CDR3 DNA sequence: TGTGCCTGGAGTGTACGGGCAGGGCGAGGCAATCAGCCCCAGCATTTT. It specifies CAWSVRAGRGNQPQHF.

This chain links TRBV29-1 with TRBJ1-2; unclear D gene. The germline V gene encodes CDR1 SQVTM and CDR2 ANQGSEA. The CDR3 runs to 10 residues. The ends were cut back, 4 bases at V and 5 bases at J, with 5 bases in the middle. CDR3 sequence: CSVGLYGYTF. The DNA for the CDR3 is TGCAGCGTTGGTCTGTATGGCTACACCTTC.

This clonotype was detected a few times. The chain has TRBV20-1 and TRBJ1-1, with D uncertain. The ends were cut back, 5 bases at V and 6 bases at J, with 13 bases in the middle. This CDR3 is 12 amino acids long. CDR1 is DFQATT and CDR2 is SNEGSKA in the germline V gene (reference sequence). The CDR3 DNA reads as TGCAGTGCTTACCCCAATAGGGCTGAAGCTTTCTTT. It encodes CSAYPNRAEAFF.

This chain links TRBV20-1 with TRBJ2-7; possible D gene TRBD2, 5 bases. Trimming pared 4 bases from V and 2 bases from J, leaving 15 bases between. The length of the CDR3 is 14 residues. CDR1 DFQATT and CDR2 SNEGSKA come from the germline V gene (reference sequence). The DNA for the CDR3 is TGCAGTGCTATCCCTCGGAGGAATACCTACGAGCAGTACTTC. This sequence encodes CSAIPRRNTYEQYF.

This chain joins TRBV7-8 and TRBJ2-1; 9 positions match TRBD1. CDR3 size: 13 residues. The trim removed 5 bases at V and 12 bases at J, leaving 8 bases unmatched. Germline CDR1 reads SGHVS; CDR2 reads FQNEAQ. The CDR3 DNA reads as TGTGCCAGCAGCCCGGGACAGGGATTGTTGCAGTTCTTC. This encodes CASSPGQGLLQFF. The entire variable domain, with the rest obtained from reference TRBV7-8 and TRBJ2-1, is as follows: GAGVSQSPRYKVAKRGQDVALRCDPISGHVSLFWYQQALGQGPEFLTYFQNEAQLDKSGLPSDRFFAERPEGSVSTLKIQRTQQEDSAVYLCASSPGQGLLQFFGPGTRLTVL.

The chain uses TRBV11-2 and TRBJ2-1, with 10 bases aligning to TRBD2. The CDR3 runs to 15 residues. The germline gives CDR1 SGHAT, CDR2 FQNNGV. After removal of 7 bases from V and 10 bases from J, the junction contained 13 bases not matched to a gene. This CDR3 is CASTHLAGVIGEQFF. The CDR3 DNA reads TGTGCCAGCACTCATCTAGCGGGAGTTATCGGGGAGCAGTTCTTC.

The chain links TRBV11-2 to TRBJ2-2, with 9 nucleotides matching TRBD1. Germline values: CDR1 SGHAT, CDR2 FQNNGV. V lost 4 bases, J lost 2 bases, and 5 bases stayed unmatched. The CDR3 spans 16 residues. The CDR3 bases are TGTGCCAGCAGCTCGTTGGACAGGGGTAACACCGGGGAGCTGTTTTTT. Protein: CASSSLDRGNTGELFF.

The chain is built from TRBV20-1 and TRBJ2-3; D unclear. The CDR3 length is 14 residues. Germline-derived CDR1 and CDR2 are DFQATT and SNEGSKA (reference sequence). Trimming took 3 bases from V and 2 from J, leaving 12 bases between them. The CDR3 loop reads CSASDPSYTDTQYF. Here the CDR3 DNA reads TGCAGTGCTAGTGACCCGAGTTACACAGATACGCAGTATTTT.

This clonotype has ten or more counts. The chain combines TRBV12-3 or TRBV12-4 with TRBJ2-1; perhaps TRBD2 as D (6 bases). V lost 5 bases to trimming and J lost 9 bases, with 14 bases between them. This CDR3 has 13 amino acids. As DNA, the CDR3 is TGTGCCAGCAGTCTCGGGAGCATTGGTGAGCAGTTCTTC. It is translated as CASSLGSIGEQFF.

This chain connects TRBV24-1 to TRBJ1-4; TRBD1 matches 7 bases. Germline V gene lookup returns CDR1 KGHDR and CDR2 SFDVKD. The length of the CDR3 is 15 residues. V lost 5 bases and J lost 8; bases outside the gene matches: 10. The CDR3 here is CATSVRDRADEKLFF. The CDR3 region has the DNA TGTGCCACCAGTGTCCGCGACAGGGCGGACGAAAAACTGTTTTTT.

This clonotype showed up just a few times. V is TRBV12-3 or TRBV12-4 and J is TRBJ2-1, with 10 bases fitting TRBD1. The CDR3 runs 16 residues. The V gene end was trimmed by 3 bases and the J gene end by 5 bases; junction bases not matched to a gene: 7. Here the CDR3 reads CASSFLPGQGNNEQFF. Here the CDR3 DNA reads TGTGCCAGCAGTTTTCTTCCGGGACAGGGGAACAATGAGCAGTTCTTC.

A few counts support this clonotype. The CDR3 coding sequence is TGTGCCAGCAGTCCCCTGAGAAGCGGGAGCAACAATGAGCAGTTCTTC. The encoded protein is CASSPLRSGSNNEQFF. The chain uses TRBV27 and TRBJ2-1, with 8 bases that match TRBD2. CDR1 and CDR2 from the germline V gene are MNHEY and SMNVEV (reference sequence). V shed 5 bases, J shed 5 bases, and the junction held 11 bases outside the gene matches. This CDR3 has 16 residues.

The chain is built from TRBV20-1 and TRBJ2-7, with D unresolved. The ends were cut back, 4 bases at V and 3 bases at J, with 7 bases in the middle. CDR1 and CDR2 from the germline V gene are DFQATT and SNEGSKA (reference sequence). This CDR3 spans 11 amino acids. Here the CDR3 reads CSAKLGYEQYF. In DNA form, the CDR3 reads TGCAGTGCTAAATTAGGCTACGAGCAGTACTTC.

J is TRBJ2-5 and V is TRBV5-1, with D possibly TRBD2 on 6 matching bases. Germline V gene lookup returns CDR1 SGHRS and CDR2 YFSETQ. V was clipped by 4 bases and J by 4 bases, with 14 bases between them. The CDR3 is 14 amino acids. CDR3 nucleotides: TGCGCCAGCAGCCCGGAGGGAGTAGGAGAGACCCAGTACTTC. Translation: CASSPEGVGETQYF. Combining the CDR3 with reference TRBV5-1 and TRBJ2-5 gives the whole variable domain KAGVTQTPRYLIKTRGQQVTLSCSPISGHRSVSWYQQTPGQGLQFLFEYFSETQRNKGNFPGRFSGRQFSNSRSEMNVSTLELGDSALYLCASSPEGVGETQYFGPGTRLLVL.

The table lists this clonotype with many counts. This chain uses TRBV3-1 with TRBJ1-5; a weak D match, TRBD1 (5 bases). The germline V and J ends were trimmed by 2 bases and 2 bases, with 7 bases remaining between them. Germline CDR1 and CDR2: LGHDT and YNNKEL (reference sequence). This CDR3 is 14 amino acids long. The CDR3 DNA follows: TGTGCCAGCAGCCAACGGGGGGGCAATCAGCCCCAGCATTTT. It codes for CASSQRGGNQPQHF.

The chain couples TRBV3-1 to TRBJ2-3, with D hard to call. The CDR3 has 15 residues. Germline CDR1 and CDR2: LGHDT and YNNKEL (reference sequence). V dropped 2 bases and J dropped 0 bases, with 9 bases sitting between them. The CDR3 sequence: CASSQQHLSTDTQYF. The CDR3 DNA reads TGTGCCAGCAGCCAACAGCACTTGAGCACAGATACGCAGTATTTT.

This clonotype showed up just a few times. The chain employs TRBV2 and TRBJ2-7; D possibly corresponds to TRBD1 (6 bases). Germline CDR1 and CDR2: SNHLY and FYNNEI. CDR3 length: 17 amino acids. V lost 6 bases, J lost 4 bases, and 25 bases lay in between. The CDR3 nucleotides read TGTGCCAGCAGACAGAAAACCGGGACAAAATTTTCTTACGAGCAGTACTTC. This gives the protein CASRQKTGTKFSYEQYF.

A note on this clonotype: Since a much larger clone is just one base distant, this may be a read error. The rearrangement uses TRBV20-1 and TRBJ2-3; D unresolved. There are 13 residues in the CDR3. CDR1 and CDR2 from the germline V gene are DFQATT and SNEGSKA (reference sequence). CDR3 nucleotides: TGCGCCAGCTCTCTCATGGGCACAGATACGCAGTATTTT. Its protein product is CASSLMGTDTQYF.

Only one count was recorded for this clonotype. The V call is TRBV10-2, the J call TRBJ2-7; 8 positions match TRBD1. Looked up from germline, CDR1 is WSHSY and CDR2 is SAAADI. The CDR3 sequence is 14 residues long. J was trimmed by 5 bases and V by 6 bases; bases with no gene match: 9. CDR3 residues: CASRTSGGTHEQYV. The CDR3 coding sequence is TGCGCCAGCAGGACCTCAGGGGGCACCCACGAGCAGTACGTC.

This clonotype showed up just a few times. The rearrangement joins TRBV7-8 to TRBJ2-7, with 8 bases matching TRBD1. With 5 bases clipped from V and 5 bases from J, the junction kept 8 bases outside the gene matches. The CDR3 totals 14 residues. Germline V CDR1 and CDR2: SGHVS, FQNEAQ. The CDR3 DNA sequence: TGTGCCAGCAGCCAAGGACAGGGAATCCACGAGCAGTACTTC. Translation gives CASSQGQGIHEQYF. Full variable domain (rest looked up from reference TRBV7-8 and TRBJ2-7): GAGVSQSPRYKVAKRGQDVALRCDPISGHVSLFWYQQALGQGPEFLTYFQNEAQLDKSGLPSDRFFAERPEGSVSTLKIQRTQQEDSAVYLCASSQGQGIHEQYFGPGTRLTVT.

The chain carries TRBV20-1 and TRBJ1-2; perhaps TRBD1 as D (5 bases). V lost 0 bases to trimming and J lost 6 bases, with 14 bases between them. CDR1 and CDR2 from the germline V gene are DFQATT and SNEGSKA (reference sequence). The CDR3 has 14 amino acids. Here the CDR3 reads CSARDRRVVDGYTF. CDR3 sequence (DNA): TGCAGTGCTAGAGATCGCAGGGTCGTCGATGGCTACACCTTC.

In this sample, this clonotype turned up a few times. V usage is TRBV12-3 or TRBV12-4 and J usage is TRBJ1-6, with D possibly being TRBD1 (6 bases). The CDR3 extends over 14 amino acids. Trimming shortened V by 1 base and J by 10 bases, and 11 bases separated the two germline ends. The CDR3 DNA follows: TGTGCCAGCAGTTTAGACAGGGTTGGATCACCCCTCCACTTT. Protein: CASSLDRVGSPLHF.

This clonotype was observed many times. DNA of the CDR3: TGTGCCAGCAGCCAATCGTCGGACCCGAGCACAGATACGCAGTATTTT. Its protein product is CASSQSSDPSTDTQYF. The chain uses TRBV16 and TRBJ2-3, with unresolved D. The germline V gene encodes CDR1 KGHSY and CDR2 FQNENV. CDR3 length: 16 amino acids. V was clipped by 0 bases and J by 0 bases, with 10 bases between them.